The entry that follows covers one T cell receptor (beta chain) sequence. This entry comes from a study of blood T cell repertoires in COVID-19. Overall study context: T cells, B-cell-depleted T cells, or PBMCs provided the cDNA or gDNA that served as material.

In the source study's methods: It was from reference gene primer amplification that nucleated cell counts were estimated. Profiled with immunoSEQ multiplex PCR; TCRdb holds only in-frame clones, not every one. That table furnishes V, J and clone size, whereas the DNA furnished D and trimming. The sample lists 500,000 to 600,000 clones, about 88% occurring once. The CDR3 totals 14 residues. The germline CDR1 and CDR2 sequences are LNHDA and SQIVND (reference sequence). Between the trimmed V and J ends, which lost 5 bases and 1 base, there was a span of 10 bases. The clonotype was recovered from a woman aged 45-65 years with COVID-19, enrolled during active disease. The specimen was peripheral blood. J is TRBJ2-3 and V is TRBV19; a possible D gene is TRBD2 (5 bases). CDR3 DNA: TGTGCCAGTAGTCCGGGGAGAGGCACAGATACGCAGTATTTT. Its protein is CASSPGRGTDTQYF.